These 17 T cell receptor beta chains came from one sample sequenced in a study of identical twins. One entry per CDR3 protein, called by TCRdb with MiXCR from the 5' RACE reads. The repertoire has 650,000 to 800,000 distinct CDR3 sequences, over 8.5% of them found once; the top ten carry 0.75% to 1%. The data were also submitted as part of a second study, on yellow fever vaccine responses in identical twins.

Sequencing input: PBMCs. All receptors derive from a woman aged 18-29 years in good health.

Only a few counts were recorded for this clonotype. V gene TRBV4-3 combines with J gene TRBJ2-7, with 10 bases fitting TRBD1. Germline V lookup: CDR1 LGHNA, CDR2 YSLEER. V shed 0 bases, J shed 2 bases, and the junction held 4 bases outside the gene matches. There are 16 residues in the CDR3. The CDR3 DNA is TGCGCCAGCAGCCAAGATGAAGGGACAGGGGCCTACGAGCAGTACTTC. It specifies CASSQDEGTGAYEQYF.

The V call is TRBV9, the J call TRBJ2-2; possibly TRBD2 for D (6 bases). CDR1 is SGDLS, CDR2 YYNGEE, per germline. This CDR3 comprises 16 residues. V lost 0 bases to trimming and J lost 1 base, with 10 bases between them. The CDR3, as DNA: TGTGCCAGCAGCGTAGCTGTAGCGGTGAACACCGGGGAGCTGTTTTTT. Protein product: CASSVAVAVNTGELFF.

The rearrangement uses TRBV6-5 and TRBJ2-7, with D possibly being TRBD1 (6 bases). Germline V gene sequence: CDR1 MNHEY, CDR2 SVGAGI. V lost 2 bases, J lost 4 bases, and 15 bases lay in between. The CDR3 runs 15 residues. The CDR3 spells CASSYRPGTIYEQYF. CDR3 sequence (DNA): TGTGCCAGCAGTTACCGGCCGGGGACAATATACGAGCAGTACTTC.

This clonotype was recorded at least ten times. V usage is TRBV28 and J usage is TRBJ2-5; D tentatively fits TRBD1 or TRBD2 (5 bases each). Trimming removed 6 bases at V and 5 bases at J, with 25 bases between. CDR1 and CDR2 (germline): MDHEN, SYDVKM. The CDR3 consists of 17 residues. CDR3 sequence reads: CASSLTYSRGAEETQYF. In DNA, the CDR3 is TGTGCCAGCAGCCTTACCTATTCCCGGGGCGCCGAGGAGACCCAGTACTTC. Full variable domain (remainder filled in from reference TRBV28 and TRBJ2-5): DVKVTQSSRYLVKRTGEKVFLECVQDMDHENMFWYRQDPGLGLRLIYFSYDVKMKEKGDIPEGYSVSREKKERFSLILESASTNQTSMYLCASSLTYSRGAEETQYFGPGTRLLVL.

The chain links TRBV20-1 to TRBJ2-7, with 8 bases identical to TRBD1. With 6 bases clipped from V and 3 bases from J, the junction kept 7 bases outside the gene matches. CDR3 length: 13 amino acids. Germline V gene lookup returns CDR1 DFQATT and CDR2 SNEGSKA (reference sequence). The chain's CDR3 is CSAIGDRYYEQYF. As DNA, the CDR3 is TGCAGTGCGATTGGGGACAGGTACTACGAGCAGTACTTC.

This clonotype was seen at least ten times. This rearrangement joins TRBV6-5 to TRBJ1-6; tentatively, D is TRBD1 (5 bases). The CDR3 contains 16 residues. The V gene's germline CDR1 is MNHEY and CDR2 SVGAGI. Trimming removed 0 bases from V and 8 bases from J, with 14 bases in between. CDR3 sequence reads: CASSYSLGRGDSPLHF. DNA for the CDR3: TGTGCCAGCAGTTACTCACTCGGACGAGGGGATTCACCCCTCCACTTT.

This clonotype was counted many times. V is TRBV7-2 and J is TRBJ2-3; TRBD2 matches 12 bases. V shed 2 bases, J shed 5 bases, and the junction held 8 bases outside the gene matches. Germline V CDR1 and CDR2: SGHTA, FQGNSA. This CDR3 spans 17 amino acids. The CDR3 here is CASSLRASGRVGDTQYF. The CDR3 bases are TGTGCCAGCAGCTTAAGGGCTAGCGGGAGGGTTGGAGATACGCAGTATTTT.

V and J are TRBV7-2 and TRBJ2-1; 8 bases agree with TRBD2. There are 13 residues in the CDR3. In germline, CDR1 is SGHTA, CDR2 FQGNSA. V shed 4 bases, J shed 13 bases, and the junction held 9 bases outside the gene matches. Here the CDR3 reads CASSSRAGDSQFF. In DNA form, the CDR3 reads TGTGCCAGCAGCTCGAGAGCGGGGGATAGCCAGTTCTTC.

This clonotype showed up just a few times. V is TRBV20-1 and J is TRBJ2-1; the match to TRBD2 covers 7 bases. The CDR3 has 15 residues. Germline CDR1 is DFQATT and CDR2 is SNEGSKA (reference sequence). The ends lost 3 bases at V and 2 bases at J; junction bases unmatched: 7. The CDR3 here is CSASLLGRAYNEQFF. The CDR3, as DNA: TGCAGTGCTAGTTTATTAGGGAGGGCCTACAATGAGCAGTTCTTC.

This chain uses TRBV6-2 or TRBV6-3 with TRBJ2-2; D possibly corresponds to TRBD2 (6 bases). V lost 11 bases and J lost 6, with 16 bases in between. The CDR3 length is 13 residues. Per the germline V gene, CDR1 is MNHEY and CDR2 is SVGEGT. The CDR3 region has the DNA TGTGCCGCGTGTCGGAGGGCCCCCGGGGAGCTGTTTTTT. This translates into CAACRRAPGELFF.

This clonotype was picked up many times. V and J are TRBV20-1 and TRBJ2-1; D might be TRBD1 (6 bases). The V gene lost 6 bases and the J gene lost 9 bases, with 12 bases spanning the gap. Germline assignment: CDR1 DFQATT and CDR2 SNEGSKA (reference sequence). The CDR3 extends over 11 amino acids. The CDR3 loop is CSADRSGEQFF. In DNA, the CDR3 is TGCAGTGCGGACAGATCCGGTGAGCAGTTCTTC.

This rearrangement joins TRBV12-3 or TRBV12-4 to TRBJ1-5, with D hard to call. This CDR3 spans 17 amino acids. V was cut by 2 bases and J by 0 bases, with 14 bases left in between. The CDR3 DNA sequence: TGTGCCAGCAGTTTAAGGGTTTCGGCGTTTAGCAATCAGCCCCAGCATTTT. Its translation is CASSLRVSAFSNQPQHF.

The V call is TRBV11-2, the J call TRBJ2-1; D is ambiguous. V was trimmed by 5 bases and J by 5 bases, leaving 13 bases between them. This CDR3 is built from 14 residues. In germline, CDR1 is SGHAT, CDR2 FQNNGV. CDR3 in amino acids: CASSPLDLDNEQFF. The CDR3 bases are TGTGCCAGCAGCCCCCTAGACCTTGACAATGAGCAGTTCTTC.

This clonotype was observed a few times. The chain links TRBV20-1 to TRBJ1-4; D is uncertain. The germline CDR1 and CDR2 sequences are DFQATT and SNEGSKA (reference sequence). The germline V and J ends were trimmed by 3 bases and 8 bases, with 13 bases remaining between them. The CDR3 has 13 amino acids. CDR3 sequence reads: CSARFRRAEKLFF. For the CDR3, the DNA is TGCAGTGCTAGGTTCCGGAGGGCGGAAAAACTGTTTTTT.

This clonotype has a count of ten or more. This chain uses TRBV5-1 with TRBJ2-1, with D possibly TRBD2 on 6 matching bases. From germline, CDR1 is SGHRS and CDR2 YFSETQ. The V and J ends lost 3 bases and 5 bases respectively, with 24 bases between them. The CDR3 totals 18 residues. The CDR3 loop is CASSSTGLRIVFNNEQFF. The CDR3 nucleotides read TGCGCCAGCAGCTCGACGGGACTGCGTATTGTCTTCAACAATGAGCAGTTCTTC.

This clonotype was picked up a small number of times. The chain joins TRBV24-1 to TRBJ2-1, with no clear D. V lost 5 bases, J lost 9 bases, and 13 bases lay in between. CDR1 is KGHDR, CDR2 SFDVKD, per germline. This CDR3 has 13 residues. This CDR3 reads CATSGGRDSEQFF. The DNA of the CDR3 is TGTGCCACCAGTGGCGGAAGGGATAGTGAGCAGTTCTTC.

This clonotype showed up just a few times. The rearrangement links TRBV20-1 to TRBJ2-5; 7 bases line up with TRBD1. Losses at the gene ends were 4 bases for V and 0 bases for J; bases not matched to a gene: 8. Germline V gene data show CDR1 as DFQATT and CDR2 as SNEGSKA (reference sequence). The CDR3 consists of 15 residues. CDR3 loop: CSAKDRRLYQETQYF. The CDR3 DNA reads TGCAGTGCTAAGGACAGGCGATTATACCAAGAGACCCAGTACTTC.